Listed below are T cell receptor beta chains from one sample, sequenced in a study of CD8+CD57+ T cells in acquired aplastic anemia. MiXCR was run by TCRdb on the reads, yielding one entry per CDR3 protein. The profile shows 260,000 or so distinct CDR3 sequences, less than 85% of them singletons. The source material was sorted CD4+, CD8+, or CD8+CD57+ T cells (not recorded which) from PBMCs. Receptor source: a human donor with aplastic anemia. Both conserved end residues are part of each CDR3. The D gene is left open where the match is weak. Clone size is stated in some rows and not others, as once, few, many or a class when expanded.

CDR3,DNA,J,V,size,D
CAISDDGGRQETQYF,TGTGCCATCAGTGACGACGGGGGACGCCAAGAGACCCAGTACTTC,TRBJ2-5,TRBV10-3,many,-
CASSLAGLVTGELQFF,TGTGCCAGCAGCCTCGCGGGGCTAGTCACCGGGGAGCTGCAGTTCTTC,TRBJ2-1,TRBV7-9,-,-
CASSLGWADNTGELFF,TGTGCCAGCAGCTTGGGCTGGGCAGATAACACCGGGGAGCTGTTTTTT,TRBJ2-2,TRBV5-6,-,-
CASSVESTTNTEAFF,TGTGCCAGCAGCGTAGAGTCAACTACGAACACTGAAGCTTTCTTT,TRBJ1-1,TRBV9,-,-
CASSYAGGPATQF,TGTGCCAGCAGCTACGCGGGAGGTCCCGCTACGCAGTTT,TRBJ2-3,TRBV9,-,TRBD2
CSALFGKTGNQPQHF,TGCAGTGCCCTATTTGGAAAAACTGGCAATCAGCCCCAGCATTTT,TRBJ1-5,TRBV20-1,-,-
CSVAPQGNQPQHF,TGCAGCGTTGCCCCACAGGGGAATCAGCCCCAGCATTTT,TRBJ1-5,TRBV29-1,-,TRBD1
CASSLSGGAHTEYF,TGTGCCAGCAGCTTATCGGGAGGAGCGCATACTGAGTATTTT,TRBJ2-3,TRBV7-3,once,TRBD2
CASSMGSSGSTDTQYF,TGTGCCAGTAGTATGGGGAGTAGCGGGAGCACAGATACGCAGTATTTT,TRBJ2-3,TRBV19,-,TRBD2
CASSAEGLAGNEQYF,TGCGCCAGCAGTGCTGAAGGACTAGCGGGAAACGAGCAGTACTTC,TRBJ2-7,TRBV10-2,-,TRBD2
CGSGAGGTDTQYF,TGTGGCAGCGGGGCGGGGGGCACAGATACGCAGTATTTT,TRBJ2-3,TRBV2,many,TRBD2
CASSLDLTVLPSGNTIYF,TGTGCCAGCAGCTTAGATCTGACAGTTCTTCCCTCTGGAAACACCATATATTTT,TRBJ1-3,TRBV11-3,-,-
CASSFSGAWGKNQYF,TGTGCCAGCAGTTTTAGCGGAGCTTGGGGTAAGAACCAGTACTTC,TRBJ2-5,TRBV7-8,-,-
CAALAGETGELFF,TGTGCCGCCTTGGCAGGGGAGACAGGGGAGCTGTTTTTT,TRBJ2-2,TRBV24-1,-,-
CASSIGGGGENEQF,TGTGCCAGCAGCATCGGTGGGGGGGGAGAGAACGAGCAGTTT,TRBJ2-3,TRBV7-9,-,TRBD2
CASSVESGGAETQYF,TGTGCCAGCAGCGTAGAGAGCGGGGGGGCTGAGACCCAGTACTTC,TRBJ2-5,TRBV9,-,TRBD2
CATSFGGLADTQYF,TGTGCCACCAGCTTCGGGGGCCTTGCCGATACGCAGTACTTC,TRBJ2-7,TRBV15,-,-
CASSIDSTGNNEEFF,TGTGCCAGCAGTATAGATAGCACAGGGAACAATGAAGAGTTCTTT,TRBJ1-1,TRBV19,-,-
CASSVYHKAYKEKFF,TGTGCCAGCAGCGTATACCACAAGGCGTACAAGGAGAAGTTCTTC,TRBJ2-1,TRBV7-9,-,-
CASSPAGRAYGQYQFF,TGTGCCAGCAGCCCCGCAGGCAGGGCCTACGGCCAGTACCAGTTCTTC,TRBJ2-1,TRBV7-3,-,-
CSVEEPRYEQYF,TGCAGCGTTGAAGAGCCCCGTTACGAGCAGTACTTT,TRBJ2-7,TRBV29-1,-,-
CAITDPFRDSREQYF,TGTGCCATCACCGACCCCTTCAGGGATTCGCGCGAGCAGTACTTC,TRBJ2-7,TRBV10-3,-,-
CASSLEGDPEAGFLTF,TGTGCCAGCAGCTTAGAAGGGGACCCGGAGGCTGGCTTCCTGACTTTC,TRBJ2-6,TRBV9,-,-
CASSLDQGGNATAFF,TGTGCCAGCAGCTTAGATCAGGGAGGGAACGCGACAGCTTTCTTT,TRBJ1-1,TRBV7-6,-,-
CASSLTGGPDTQYYTF,TGTGCCAGCAGCTTAACGGGGGGTCCCGATACCCAGTATTACACCTTC,TRBJ1-2,TRBV7-8,-,-
CASRIRAGTMNTEAFF,TGTGCCAGTAGGATCCGAGCCGGGACAATGAACACTGAAGCTTTCTTT,TRBJ1-1,TRBV19,-,-
CASRTGTPNTEAFF,TGTGCCAGCAGGACCGGGACACCGAACACTGAAGCTTTCTTT,TRBJ1-1,TRBV7-9,-,-
CASSMAVDEEFF,TGTGCCAGCAGCATGGCGGTAGATGAGGAGTTCTTC,TRBJ2-1,TRBV7-2,-,-
CASRCGGTDTQYF,TGTGCCAGCAGGTGCGGGGGAACAGATACGCAGTATTTT,TRBJ2-3,TRBV11-2,-,TRBD2
CAMAEGPGELFF,TGTGCCATGGCAGAGGGGCCCGGGGAGCTGTTTTTT,TRBJ2-2,TRBV10-3,-,-
CASSLEEGADTQYF,TGTGCCAGCAGCCTAGAGGAGGGGGCCGATACGCAGTATTTC,TRBJ2-7,TRBV2,-,-
CASSLEESENFGPYF,TGTGCCAGCAGCTTAGAGGAGAGCGAGAACTTCGGGCCATACTTC,TRBJ2-7,TRBV7-9,once,-
CATGTSAYNEQFF,TGTGCCACCGGGACTAGCGCCTACAATGAGCAGTTCTTC,TRBJ2-1,TRBV24-1,-,TRBD2
CSAGGDYGSYF,TGCAGTGCTGGAGGGGACTACGGGTCGTACTTC,TRBJ2-7,TRBV20-1,-,TRBD2
CASSLGGGSDYGYTF,TGTGCCAGCAGCTTGGGTGGGGGGTCCGACTATGGCTACACCTTC,TRBJ1-2,TRBV7-2,-,-
CASSESTFGQYF,TGCGCCAGCAGTGAGTCGACTTTCGGGCAGTACTTC,TRBJ2-7,TRBV10-1,-,-
CASSLEGTGNTEYF,TGTGCCAGCAGCTTAGAGGGAACTGGGAACACTGAATATTTT,TRBJ2-3,TRBV2,-,-
CASSLAGEAYEQYF,TGTGCCAGCAGCTTAGCAGGGGAGGCCTACGAGCAGTACTTT,TRBJ1-6,TRBV7-9,-,-
CSATSPGDYGYTF,TGCAGTGCTACCTCACCAGGGGACTATGGCTACACCTTC,TRBJ1-2,TRBV20-1,-,-
CASSLGGGYGSTYF,TGTGCCAGCAGCTTAGGGGGAGGCTATGGCTCGACGTACTTT,TRBJ2-3,TRBV7-3,-,-
CAASSDGELHTQYF,TGTGCCGCCAGCAGTGATGGCGAGCTCCATACGCAGTACTTC,TRBJ2-7,TRBV15,once,-
CARQVARETQYF,TGTGCCAGACAGGTTGCTAGAGAGACCCAGTACTTC,TRBJ2-5,TRBV7-9,few,-
CASRVGGRTKKYF,TGTGCCAGCAGGGTAGGGGGAAGAACAAAGAAGTATTTT,TRBJ2-3,TRBV7-3,-,-
CASSLAGTANTEYFF,TGTGCCAGCAGCTTAGCGGGAACAGCCAACACTGAATATTTCTTT,TRBJ1-1,TRBV7-8,-,-
CASSLPGGADYDDQYF,TGTGCCAGCAGCTTGCCAGGGGGCGCCGACTACGACGACCAGTACTTC,TRBJ2-7,TRBV7-2,-,TRBD1
CASSARAGPEMDEQFF,TGTGCCAGCAGCGCCCGGGCCGGGCCTGAGATGGATGAGCAGTTCTTC,TRBJ2-1,TRBV9,-,-
CASSQEGDGLVYGYTF,TGTGCCAGCAGCCAGGAGGGGGACGGGCTCGTATATGGCTACACCTTC,TRBJ1-2,TRBV11-1,-,-
CSARVRLGEIQFF,TGCAGTGCTAGGGTTCGATTGGGGGAGATACAGTTCTTC,TRBJ2-1,TRBV20-1,once,-
CSVVMTERWYEQYF,TGCAGCGTTGTGATGACAGAGAGGTGGTACGAGCAGTACTTC,TRBJ2-7,TRBV29-1,few,-
CASSLVDGPEDTQYF,TGTGCCAGCAGCCTCGTGGACGGGCCCGAGGATACGCAGTATTTT,TRBJ2-3,TRBV7-2,-,-
CASSLVPGAYNEQFF,TGTGCCAGCAGCTTAGTACCCGGGGCCTACAATGAGCAGTTCTTC,TRBJ2-1,TRBV11-1,-,-
CASSQDLPRGARSYNEQFF,TGTGCCAGCAGCCAAGATCTTCCGCGGGGGGCCAGGTCCTACAATGAGCAGTTCTTC,TRBJ2-1,TRBV11-3,-,TRBD2
CASTLRGQGTLGYTF,TGTGCCAGCACCCTGCGGGGACAGGGGACTTTGGGCTACACCTTC,TRBJ1-2,TRBV2,-,TRBD1